This entry concerns a single T cell receptor (beta chain). The data were taken from a study of blood T cell repertoires in COVID-19. Study-wide context: Acute-phase and convalescent COVID-19 samples originated in the United States, Italy and Spain. Sources were T cells, B-cell-depleted T cells, or PBMCs; the material itself was cDNA or gDNA.

Authors' data handling: Quantification of nucleated cells was approximated via reference gene primer amplification. Some clones are missing from TCRdb's copy, which holds only in-frame ones; the method was immunoSEQ multiplex PCR. Clone size and the V and J calls come from that table; the DNA yielded D and trimming. This table holds approximately 80,000 clones, about 79% found once. This clonotype was obtained from a human donor in a cohort sampled during active COVID-19. The specimen was peripheral blood.

CDR3 DNA sequence: TGTGCCAGCAGCTCCCAGCGGACAGGGTACAATTCACCCCTCCACTTT. This encodes CASSSQRTGYNSPLHF. The chain couples TRBV7-9 to TRBJ1-6, with 8 bases aligning to TRBD1. V trimming: 4 bases; J trimming: 7 bases; junction bases outside the gene matches: 9. This CDR3 has 16 amino acids. The germline CDR1 and CDR2 sequences are SEHNR and FQNEAQ (reference sequence).